This TCR beta chain came from a study of beta chain features in type 1 diabetes (dated 2018 in TCRdb). Describing the broader study: Mean age, gender distribution, total cell number and subset yield were not different between patients and healthy donors. A total of about 110 million sorted cells were examined across all samples, and the number of cells per subset was strongly correlated with RNA yield. In the study, TCRB repertoires of sorted circulating CD4+ T cell subsets from recently diagnosed type 1 diabetes patients were compared with those of matched healthy donors. Regulatory and stem cell-like memory subsets were isolated from only 8 patients and roughly 8 healthy donors, whereas naive and central memory subsets came from all 30 or so donors. What the work shows at the level of the full study, not this receptor alone: Fewer insertions and more nucleotide deletions at VDJ recombination sites were observed in patients with type 1 diabetes, implying thymic rearrangement abnormalities. Type 1 diabetes patients showed a moderate but significant shortening of TCRB CDR3 length in all four CD4+ subsets. PCR might favor shorter templates, but patient and control samples were amplified and corrected together, so any skew would affect both groups equally. Naive, central memory and regulatory TCRB repertoires appeared to be more alike among patients than among healthy donors. HLA sub-analyses involved small numbers of individuals, so any influence of HLA type on TCRB rearrangement remained unresolved. Because cDNA was sequenced instead of genomic DNA, highly expressing activated cells could be over-represented, though the groups showed no difference in activation or CD3 levels.

In the case of this clone: Its antigen is currently not known. No much larger clonotype is one base removed from it; base qualities were not supplied.

Taken from cysteine to phenylalanine, the CDR3 has 13 residues. Just CDR3 DNA is preserved here, 39 bases in frame from base 1. CDR1 and CDR2 are read off the germline V gene (reference sequence) as GTSNPN and SVGIG. Germline trimming amounts to 4 bases on V and 6 bases on J, with 5 as the count of junction bases outside the gene matches. Each donor gave one peripheral blood draw, approximately 0.11 L on average, collected into heparinised tubes. A BD FACSAria II was used to sort naive, central memory, regulatory and stem cell-like memory CD4+ T cells with a panel that included CD45RO, CCR7, CD25, CD127, CD95 and CD27. Purity was above 95% for every sorted population. PBMCs were isolated right away by Lymphoprep density gradient centrifugation and were stained directly, without culture. To minimize batch effects, samples were stained and sorted in pairs, one healthy donor with one patient per experiment.

The High Capacity cDNA Reverse Transcription Kit was used to reverse transcribe all of the isolated RNA, meaning that expressed TCRB transcripts were what got sequenced. Naive, central memory and regulatory T cell samples underwent deep immunoSEQ sequencing, averaging around 4 million total reads per sample. Sorted cells were lysed in RLT buffer, and RNA was extracted using DNase-treated RNeasy Micro or Mini kits according to cell number. To prevent cross-contamination, each cell subset was processed individually, whereas patient and healthy donor samples were processed jointly. The immunoSEQ multiplex PCR was used to amplify TCRB sequences from cDNA, generating 87-bp fragments that spanned the CDR3 region. Sequencing of the amplicons was done on the Illumina HiSeq platform. In the paper's pipeline: Synthetic template baselines were used to correct PCR bias computationally, reads within Hamming distance 2 were collapsed, and singletons that could not be merged were discarded. By aligning reads against IMGT, V, D and J genes, CDR3 length, and insertions or deletions at six rearrangement sites were assigned. Within each subset, clonotype counts were normalized to sorted cell number, and only after that were true diversity and Gini coefficients computed with the tcR R package. Repertoire sharing was quantified using the overlap coefficient calculated on TCRB nucleotide sequences. Out-of-frame TCRB sequences from naive cells were analyzed to stand in for the pre-selection repertoire. TCRdb mirrors the immuneACCESS table, restricted to in-frame sequences. Some clones are absent from its copies; in checked studies, under half trace to an unresolved V gene, and the reason for the others is unknown. The D gene and trimming were derived from the DNA, and the V and J assignments and clone size from that table. Within this sample are under 450,000 clones, with approximately 15% of them counted one time only. The top ten clones comprise 0.035% to 0.045% of the sample.

Material: naive CD4+ T cells from blood. Sample cell subset or site, as interpreted from the label and publication: true naive CD4+ T cells. The receptor's source is a man younger than 45 in good health. This chain is built from TRBV30 and TRBJ1-4; 7 bases in the middle match TRBD1. This receptor carries the CDR3 CAWTGGQDEKLFF. In nucleotides, the sequence is TGTGCCTGGACAGGGGGGCAAGATGAAAAACTGTTTTTT.